The 7 T cell receptor beta chains listed next were all sequenced from one sample in a study of shared clonotypes between healthy human individuals. Using immunoSEQ multiplex PCR, the repertoire was profiled, and TCRdb retains in-frame clones only, with some absent. Among around 600,000 clones listed, 85% to 95% were seen once. Cells designated naive CD8 were CD45RO-negative and were positively selected for CCR7, with terminally differentiated effector memory CD45RA+ cells excluded. The sample was naive CD8+ T cells sorted from blood. The receptors shown here come from a woman aged 25 to 45 in good health.

The CDR3 region is CASRGRLAGGSRPDNEQFF. The DNA of the CDR3 is TGTGCCAGCAGGGGGAGACTAGCGGGAGGTTCTCGGCCAGACAATGAGCAGTTCTTC. The chain uses TRBV4-2 and TRBJ2-1, with TRBD2 matching over 13 bases. The germline V gene has CDR1 LGHNA and CDR2 YNFKEQ. This CDR3 has 19 amino acids. V gave up 6 bases and J gave up 5 bases; unmatched junction bases: 16.

The chain links TRBV10-3 to TRBJ2-2, with 7 bases fitting TRBD2. V gave up 10 bases and J gave up 3 bases; unmatched junction bases: 5. Germline CDR1 ENHRY, CDR2 SYGVKD. The CDR3 totals 13 residues. CDR3 region: CATAGEDTGELFF. Written as DNA, the CDR3 is TGTGCCACTGCGGGAGAGGACACCGGGGAGCTGTTTTTT.

This chain links TRBV9 with TRBJ1-3, with D hard to call. This CDR3 has 12 amino acids. V lost 4 bases and J lost 4, with 6 bases in between. CDR1 is SGDLS and CDR2 is YYNGEE in the germline V gene. CDR3 amino acids: CASSNLGNTIYF. DNA of the CDR3: TGTGCCAGCAGCAACTTAGGAAACACCATATATTTT.

The CDR3 sequence is CASSLPYPPYEQYF. The CDR3 nucleotides read TGCGCCAGCAGCTTACCTTACCCACCCTACGAGCAGTACTTC. This rearrangement joins TRBV5-1 to TRBJ2-7; D gene uncertain. CDR1 and CDR2 from the germline V gene are SGHRS and YFSETQ. The CDR3 consists of 14 residues. V lost 2 bases to trimming and J lost 2 bases, with 11 bases between them.

J is TRBJ2-7 and V is TRBV5-1, with 9 positions matching TRBD1. Germline V gene sequence: CDR1 SGHRS, CDR2 YFSETQ. The junction had 4 bases not matched to a gene; V was cut back by 0 bases and J by 12 bases. CDR3 length: 12 amino acids. The CDR3 sequence is CASSLAGTGLYF. The DNA for the CDR3 is TGCGCCAGCAGCTTGGCCGGGACAGGGCTGTACTTC.

This clone was found once. This chain joins TRBV7-9 and TRBJ1-1; D ambiguous. V lost 6 bases and J lost 2, with 10 bases in between. The CDR3 spans 13 residues. Per the germline V gene, CDR1 is SEHNR and CDR2 is FQNEAQ (reference sequence). This chain's CDR3 is CASSFPRNTEAFF. In DNA form, the CDR3 reads TGTGCCAGCAGTTTCCCCAGAAACACTGAAGCTTTCTTT.

The gene calls are TRBV7-9 and TRBJ2-5; 8 bases line up with TRBD1. The DNA matches TRBJ2-7 better at its end, which makes the J call doubtful. Germline assignment: CDR1 SEHNR and CDR2 FQNEAQ (reference sequence). CDR3 length: 14 residues. The CDR3 spells CASSAGQGTYEQYF. DNA of the CDR3: TGTGCCAGCAGCGCCGGACAGGGAACCTACGAGCAGTACTTC.